Listed here is a single TCR beta chain. These data belong to a study of monozygotic twins with inflammatory bowel disease. TCRdb re-called the 5' RACE reads; every CDR3 protein appears as one record, without DNA. The specimen's table records 210,000 or so distinct CDR3 sequences. This CDR3 has 15 residues. Germline V CDR1 and CDR2: SGHTA, FQGNSA. This receptor was obtained from a human donor with ulcerative colitis or Crohn's disease, or a healthy co-twin of an affected twin (not recorded which). Sequencing was carried out using blood. The gene calls are TRBV7-2 and TRBJ2-2. CDR3 protein: CASSLDGRYTGELFF.